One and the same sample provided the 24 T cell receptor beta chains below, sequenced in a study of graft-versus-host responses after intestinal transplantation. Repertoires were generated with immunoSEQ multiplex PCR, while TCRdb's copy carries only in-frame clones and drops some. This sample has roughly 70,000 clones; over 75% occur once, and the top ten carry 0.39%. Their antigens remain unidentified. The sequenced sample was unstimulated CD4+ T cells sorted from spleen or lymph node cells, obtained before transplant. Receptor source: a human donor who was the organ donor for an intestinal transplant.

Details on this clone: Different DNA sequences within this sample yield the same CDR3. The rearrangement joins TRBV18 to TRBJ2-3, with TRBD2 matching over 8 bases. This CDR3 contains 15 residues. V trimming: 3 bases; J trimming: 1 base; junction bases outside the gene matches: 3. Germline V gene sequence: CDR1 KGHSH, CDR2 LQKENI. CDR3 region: CASSPGLAGTDTQYF. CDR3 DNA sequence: TGTGCCAGCTCACCTGGACTAGCAGGCACAGATACGCAGTATTTT.

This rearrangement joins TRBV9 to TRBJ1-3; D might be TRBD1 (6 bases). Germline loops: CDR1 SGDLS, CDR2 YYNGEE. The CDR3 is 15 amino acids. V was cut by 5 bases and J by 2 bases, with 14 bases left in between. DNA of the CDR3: TGTGCCAGCAGTATCCCTGGACAGCCTGGAAACACCATATATTTT. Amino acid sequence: CASSIPGQPGNTIYF.

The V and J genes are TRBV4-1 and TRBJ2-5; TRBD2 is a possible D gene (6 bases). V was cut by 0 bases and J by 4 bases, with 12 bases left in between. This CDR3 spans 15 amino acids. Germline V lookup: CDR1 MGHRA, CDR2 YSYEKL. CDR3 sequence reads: CASSQDGAGRETQYF. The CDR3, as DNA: TGCGCCAGCAGCCAAGATGGCGCGGGGCGAGAGACCCAGTACTTC.

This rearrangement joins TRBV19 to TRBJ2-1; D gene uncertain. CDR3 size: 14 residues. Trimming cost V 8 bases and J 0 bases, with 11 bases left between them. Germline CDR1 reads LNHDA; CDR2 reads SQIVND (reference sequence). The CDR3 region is CASLSQNSYNEQFF. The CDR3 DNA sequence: TGTGCCAGTTTATCGCAGAACTCCTACAATGAGCAGTTCTTC.

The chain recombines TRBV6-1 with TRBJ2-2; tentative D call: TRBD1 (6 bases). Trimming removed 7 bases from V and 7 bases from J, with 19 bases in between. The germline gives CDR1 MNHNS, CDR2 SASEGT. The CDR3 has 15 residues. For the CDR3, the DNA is TGTGCCAGCACTCGATCGACAGGCCAAAGCGGGGAGCTGTTTTTT. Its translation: CASTRSTGQSGELFF.

The CDR3 loop reads CASRPSGGVGTGELFF. DNA for the CDR3: TGTGCCAGTAGGCCTAGCGGGGGTGTGGGCACCGGGGAGCTGTTTTTT. The genes are TRBV19 and TRBJ2-2; 10 bases map to TRBD2. Germline assignment: CDR1 LNHDA and CDR2 SQIVND (reference sequence). CDR3 length equals 16 residues. The ends lost 6 bases at V and 4 bases at J; junction bases unmatched: 8.

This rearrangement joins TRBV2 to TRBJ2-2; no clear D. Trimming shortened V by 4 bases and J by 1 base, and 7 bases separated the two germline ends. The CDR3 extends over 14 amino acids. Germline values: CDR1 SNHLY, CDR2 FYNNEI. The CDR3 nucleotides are TGTGCCAGCAGTGTATCCGGGAACACCGGGGAGCTGTTTTTT. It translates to CASSVSGNTGELFF. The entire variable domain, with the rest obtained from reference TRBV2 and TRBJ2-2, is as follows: EPEVTQTPSHQVTQMGQEVILRCVPISNHLYFYWYRQILGQKVEFLVSFYNNEISEKSEIFDDQFSVERPDGSNFTLKIRSTKLEDSAMYFCASSVSGNTGELFFGEGSRLTVL.

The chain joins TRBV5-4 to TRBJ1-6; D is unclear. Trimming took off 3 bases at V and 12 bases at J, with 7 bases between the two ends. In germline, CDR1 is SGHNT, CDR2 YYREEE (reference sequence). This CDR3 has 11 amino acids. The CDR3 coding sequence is TGTGCCAGCAGCTCGCCAGGACCCCTCCACTTT. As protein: CASSSPGPLHF.

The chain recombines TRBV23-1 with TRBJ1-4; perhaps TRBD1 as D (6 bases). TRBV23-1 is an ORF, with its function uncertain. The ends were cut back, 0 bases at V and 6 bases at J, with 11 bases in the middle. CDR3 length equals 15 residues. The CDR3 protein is CASSQSSRGDEKLFF. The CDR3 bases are TGCGCCAGCAGTCAATCCTCCAGGGGAGATGAAAAACTGTTTTTT.

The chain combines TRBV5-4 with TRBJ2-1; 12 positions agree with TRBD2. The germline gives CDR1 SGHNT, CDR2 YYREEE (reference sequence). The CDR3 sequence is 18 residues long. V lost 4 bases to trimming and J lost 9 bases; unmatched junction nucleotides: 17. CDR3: CASSPGALAGGLDIEQFF. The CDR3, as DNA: TGTGCCAGCAGCCCTGGAGCCCTAGCGGGGGGGTTAGATATTGAGCAGTTCTTC.

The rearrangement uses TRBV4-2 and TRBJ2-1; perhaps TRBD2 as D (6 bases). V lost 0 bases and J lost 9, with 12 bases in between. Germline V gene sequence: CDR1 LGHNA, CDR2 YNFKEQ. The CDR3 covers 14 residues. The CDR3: CASSQDELAGEQFF. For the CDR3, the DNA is TGTGCCAGCAGCCAAGATGAACTAGCTGGTGAGCAGTTCTTC.

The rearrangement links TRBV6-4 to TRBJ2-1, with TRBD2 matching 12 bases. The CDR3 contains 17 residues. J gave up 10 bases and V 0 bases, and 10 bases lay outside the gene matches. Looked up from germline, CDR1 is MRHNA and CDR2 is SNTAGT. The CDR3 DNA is TGTGCCAGCAGTGACTCGCCTGTTCTAGCGGGGGGGACCGAGCAGTTCTTC. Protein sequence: CASSDSPVLAGGTEQFF.

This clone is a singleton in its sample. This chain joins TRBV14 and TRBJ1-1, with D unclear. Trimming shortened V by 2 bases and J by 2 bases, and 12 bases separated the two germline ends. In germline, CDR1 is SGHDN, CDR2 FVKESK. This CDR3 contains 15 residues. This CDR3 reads CASSQSLEKNTEAFF. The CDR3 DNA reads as TGTGCCAGCAGCCAATCGCTGGAGAAAAACACTGAAGCTTTCTTT.

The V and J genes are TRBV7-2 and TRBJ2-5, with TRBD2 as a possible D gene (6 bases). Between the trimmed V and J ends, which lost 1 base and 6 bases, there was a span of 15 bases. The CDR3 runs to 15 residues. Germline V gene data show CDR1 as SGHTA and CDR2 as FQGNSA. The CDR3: CASSLGTLAIQTQYF. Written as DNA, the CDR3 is TGTGCCAGCAGCTTAGGTACCCTAGCGATACAGACCCAGTACTTC.

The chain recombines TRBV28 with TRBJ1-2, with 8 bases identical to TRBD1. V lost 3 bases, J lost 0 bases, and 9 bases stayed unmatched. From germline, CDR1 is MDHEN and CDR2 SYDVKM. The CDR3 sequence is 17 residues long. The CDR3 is CASSFPGTGPPNYGYTF. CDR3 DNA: TGTGCCAGCAGTTTTCCAGGGACAGGCCCCCCTAACTATGGCTACACCTTC.

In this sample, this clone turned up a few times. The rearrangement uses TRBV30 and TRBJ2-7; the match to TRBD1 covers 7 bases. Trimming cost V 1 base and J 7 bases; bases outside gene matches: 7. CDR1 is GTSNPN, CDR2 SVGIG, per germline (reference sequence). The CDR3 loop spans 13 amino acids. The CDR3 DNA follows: TGTGCCTGGAGTGGTGACAGGGCTGAAGAGCAGTACGTC. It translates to CAWSGDRAEEQYV.

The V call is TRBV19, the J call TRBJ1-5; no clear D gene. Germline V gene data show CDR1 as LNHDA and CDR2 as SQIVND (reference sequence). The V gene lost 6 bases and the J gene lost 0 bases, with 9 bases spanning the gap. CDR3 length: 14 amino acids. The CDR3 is CASRGAGSNQPQHF. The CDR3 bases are TGTGCCAGTAGGGGCGCGGGTAGCAATCAGCCCCAGCATTTT.

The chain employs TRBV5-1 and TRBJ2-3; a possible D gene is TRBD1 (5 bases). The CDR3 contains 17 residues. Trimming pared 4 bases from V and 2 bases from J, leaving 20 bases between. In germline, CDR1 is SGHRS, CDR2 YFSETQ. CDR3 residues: CASSPKGPDKYTDTQYF. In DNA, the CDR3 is TGCGCCAGCAGCCCCAAGGGCCCGGACAAATACACAGATACGCAGTATTTT.

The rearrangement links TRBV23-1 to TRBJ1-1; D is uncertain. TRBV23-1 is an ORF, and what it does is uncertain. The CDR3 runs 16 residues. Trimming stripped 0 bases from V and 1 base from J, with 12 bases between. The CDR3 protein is CASSQSGRFSNTEAFF. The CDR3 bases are TGCGCCAGCAGTCAATCGGGCCGGTTCTCGAACACTGAAGCTTTCTTT.

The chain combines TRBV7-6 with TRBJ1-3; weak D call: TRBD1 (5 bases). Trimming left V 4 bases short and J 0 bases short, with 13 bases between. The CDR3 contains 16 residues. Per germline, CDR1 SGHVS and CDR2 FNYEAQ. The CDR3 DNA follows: TGTGCCAGCAGCTCCCCGGGGGGGAGCTCTGGAAACACCATATATTTT. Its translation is CASSSPGGSSGNTIYF.

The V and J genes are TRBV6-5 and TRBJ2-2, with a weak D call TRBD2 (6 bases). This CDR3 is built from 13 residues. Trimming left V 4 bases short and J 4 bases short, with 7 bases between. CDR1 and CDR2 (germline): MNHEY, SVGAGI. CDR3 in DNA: TGTGCCAGCAGTTCTAGCGTCACCGGGGAGCTGTTTTTT. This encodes CASSSSVTGELFF.

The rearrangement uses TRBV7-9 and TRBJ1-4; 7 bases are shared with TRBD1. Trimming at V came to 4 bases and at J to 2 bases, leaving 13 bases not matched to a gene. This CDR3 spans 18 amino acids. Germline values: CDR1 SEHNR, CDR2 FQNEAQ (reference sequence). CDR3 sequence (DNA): TGTGCCAGCAGCTACAAGACAAGACAGGGATACACTAATGAAAAACTGTTTTTT. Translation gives CASSYKTRQGYTNEKLFF.

CDR3 protein: CASRFLDTQYF. The CDR3 coding sequence is TGCGCCAGCAGGTTTCTGGATACGCAGTATTTT. The chain couples TRBV5-1 to TRBJ2-3; no reliable D call. Trimming removed 5 bases at V and 6 bases at J, with 7 bases between. The germline gives CDR1 SGHRS, CDR2 YFSETQ. The CDR3 runs to 11 residues.

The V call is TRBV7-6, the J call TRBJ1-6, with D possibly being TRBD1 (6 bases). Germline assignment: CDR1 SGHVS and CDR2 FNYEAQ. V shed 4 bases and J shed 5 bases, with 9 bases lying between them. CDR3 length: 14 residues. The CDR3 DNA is TGTGCCAGCAGCTCCGGGACACATAATTCACCCCTCCACTTT. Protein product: CASSSGTHNSPLHF.